A single TCR beta chain is shown here with its context. The antigen it recognizes is unknown. Nothing much larger sits one base from this clone, and base qualities are not available. The meaning of the sample's time point label: baseline before first vaccination. What this sample's treatment or condition label stands for: meningococcal conjugate vaccine given as trial control. Vaccinee samples were obtained from the UK trials COV001 and COV002, which included a single-blind randomized controlled phase 2/3 trial of AZD1222 (ChAdOx1 nCoV-19) in healthy adults. For TCRbeta chain sequencing, PBMC samples from trial participants were taken at day 0 and at day 28 after the second dose. This sample was included in a study of T cell responses to AZD1222 COVID-19 vaccine listed by TCRdb under 2021. Turning to the overall study: TCR sequencing covered 230 or so trial participants: 207 given two doses of AZD1222 and about 26 given two doses of MenACWY control vaccine. Trial participants were enrolled by age into subgroups of 18-55, 56-69 and 70-plus years, and 148, 28 and 57 TCR-sequenced participants, respectively, were included in these subgroups.

Counted from cysteine to phenylalanine, this CDR3 has 14 amino acids. This entry keeps only the CDR3 DNA: 42 bases, framed from base 1. The germline V gene encodes CDR1 MNHEY and CDR2 SVGAGI. V sheds 6 bases and J sheds 0 bases, leaving 9 bases between their ends. The CDR3 regions of human TCRbeta chains were analyzed by immunosequencing. Per the source publication's procedure: Repertoire TCRs were checked for matches against a reference library of SARS-CoV-2-specific TCRs that had been generated using the MIRA antigen-specificity platform. Breadth was defined as the fraction of unique TCRs that were SARS-CoV-2-associated. Depth was defined as the fraction of total T cells that were SARS-CoV-2-associated. Using the MIRA data, each spike-specific TCR was mapped to the spike region that the TCR reacts to and placed in a CD4 or CD8 class. Log10-transformed breadth and depth values were compared by one-way ANOVA with Sidak's multiple comparisons tests. TCRdb stores this immuneACCESS table with in-frame sequences only. Part of the clones is absent; in the studies checked, under half of the shortfall reflects unresolved V genes, and no reason is known for the rest. D and trimming were read from the DNA, whereas the V and J calls and clone size are those reported in that table. The sample table holds around 84,000 clones, of which around 90% were seen once. Jointly, the top ten make up 10% of the sample.

What the research found in general, with its limitations: Conclusions about previously exposed vaccinees were limited because only five to seven AZD1222 recipients were SARS-CoV-2 seropositive at baseline. Nearly half of unique spike-specific TCRs reportedly recognized epitopes outside regions mutated in the B.1.351 and B.1.1.7 variants. No day 14 peak-response samples were available, so repertoires were characterized only after the peak T cell response. The 56-69-year group was small, and its depth increase did not reach significance, likely because of low power. Most participants were white British and females outnumbered males, and the authors suggested that clonal diversity may have been underestimated. Spike-specific TCR breadth and depth rose significantly after two AZD1222 doses compared with day 0 and with MenACWY recipients. Vaccine-associated CD4 TCRs spanned the whole spike protein, with dominant responses in regions 160-218 and 743-854.

The clonotype originates from an adult in good health. The V and J segments used are TRBV6-5 and TRBJ2-4; no D gene is confidently identified. This material consisted of peripheral blood, taken on day 0 of MenACWY control vaccination. CDR3 sequence: CASSTNPAKNIQYF. Read as DNA, the sequence is TGTGCCAGCAGCACTAATCCAGCCAAAAACATTCAGTACTTC.